This T cell receptor (beta chain) is from a study of shared clonotypes between healthy human individuals. Study at large: Researchers assigned three CD4 naive, three CD4 memory, two CD8 naive and one CD8 memory plate to each donor.

This clone was recorded only once. Its antigen is undetermined. V gave up 4 bases and J gave up 5 bases; unmatched junction bases: 6. CDR1 and CDR2 from the germline V gene are SGHNT and YYREEE (reference sequence). The length of the CDR3 is 16 residues. The assay was immunoSEQ multiplex PCR, and TCRdb's table has in-frame clones only and misses some. Here the sample spans 1,400,000 or so clones, around 98.5% being singletons. Findings and caveats of the study: Estimated richness values were generally larger in naive subsets than in memory subsets. Enrolling few donors narrowed the genetic and exposure-history diversity that was represented.

This sequence joins TRBV5-4 and TRBJ2-3; 14 bases fit TRBD2. The sequenced material came from naive CD4+ T cells sorted from blood. Subset of the sample: CD45RA+ positively selected. This receptor was taken from a young man in good health. In nucleotides, the CDR3 is TGTGCCAGCAGCCCAGGACTAGCGGGAGGTCTAGATACGCAGTATTTT. This gives the protein CASSPGLAGGLDTQYF. The variable domain in full, completed from reference TRBV5-4 and TRBJ2-3, reads ETGVTQSPTHLIKTRGQQVTLRCSSQSGHNTVSWYQQALGQGPQFIFQYYREEENGRGNFPPRFSGLQFPNYSSELNVNALELDDSALYLCASSPGLAGGLDTQYFGPGTRLTVL.